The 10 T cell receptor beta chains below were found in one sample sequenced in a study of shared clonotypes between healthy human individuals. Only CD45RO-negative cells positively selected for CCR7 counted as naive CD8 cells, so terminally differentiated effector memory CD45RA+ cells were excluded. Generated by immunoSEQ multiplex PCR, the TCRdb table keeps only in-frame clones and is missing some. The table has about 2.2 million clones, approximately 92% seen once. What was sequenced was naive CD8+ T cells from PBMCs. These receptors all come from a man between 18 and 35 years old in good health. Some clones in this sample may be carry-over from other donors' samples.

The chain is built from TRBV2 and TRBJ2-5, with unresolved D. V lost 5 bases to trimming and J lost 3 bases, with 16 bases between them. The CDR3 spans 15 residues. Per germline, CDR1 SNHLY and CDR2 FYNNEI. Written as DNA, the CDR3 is TGTGCCAGCAGTATTAGCCGAGAGAACGAAGAGACCCAGTACTTC. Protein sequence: CASSISRENEETQYF.

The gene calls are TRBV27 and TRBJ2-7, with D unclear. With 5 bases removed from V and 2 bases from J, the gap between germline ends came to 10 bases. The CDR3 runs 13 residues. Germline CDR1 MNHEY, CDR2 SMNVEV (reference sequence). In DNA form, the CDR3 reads TGTGCCAGCAGTATGGGCACCCCCTACGAGCAGTACTTC. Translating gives CASSMGTPYEQYF.

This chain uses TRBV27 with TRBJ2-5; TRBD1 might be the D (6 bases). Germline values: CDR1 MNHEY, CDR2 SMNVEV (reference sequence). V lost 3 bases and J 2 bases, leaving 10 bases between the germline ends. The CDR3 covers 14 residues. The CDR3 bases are TGTGCCAGCAGTTTCCGTAGGGGGCAAGAGACCCAGTACTTC. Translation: CASSFRRGQETQYF.

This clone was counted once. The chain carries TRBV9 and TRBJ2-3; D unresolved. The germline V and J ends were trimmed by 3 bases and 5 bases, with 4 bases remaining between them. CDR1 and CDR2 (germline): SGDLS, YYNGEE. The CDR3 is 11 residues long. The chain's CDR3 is CASSAQDTQYF. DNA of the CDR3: TGTGCCAGCAGCGCCCAAGATACGCAGTATTTT.

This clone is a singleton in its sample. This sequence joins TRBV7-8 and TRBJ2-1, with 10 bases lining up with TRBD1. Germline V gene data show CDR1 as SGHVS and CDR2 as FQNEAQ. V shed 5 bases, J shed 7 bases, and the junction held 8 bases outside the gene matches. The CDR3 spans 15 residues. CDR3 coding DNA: TGTGCCAGCAGCGCCGACAGGGGGCCAGGGAATGAGCAGTTCTTC. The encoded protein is CASSADRGPGNEQFF.

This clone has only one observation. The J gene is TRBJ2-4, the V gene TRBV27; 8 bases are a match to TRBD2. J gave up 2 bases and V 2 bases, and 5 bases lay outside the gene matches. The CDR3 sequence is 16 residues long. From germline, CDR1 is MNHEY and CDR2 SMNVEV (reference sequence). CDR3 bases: TGTGCCAGCAGTTTACTTCCTAGCGGGTCCAAAAACATTCAGTACTTC. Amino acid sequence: CASSLLPSGSKNIQYF.

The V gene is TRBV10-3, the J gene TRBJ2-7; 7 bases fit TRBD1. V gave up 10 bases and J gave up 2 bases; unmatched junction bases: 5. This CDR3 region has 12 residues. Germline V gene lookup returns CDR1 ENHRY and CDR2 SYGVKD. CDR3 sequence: CATLQGPYEQYF. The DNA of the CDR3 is TGTGCCACGTTACAGGGGCCCTACGAGCAGTACTTC.

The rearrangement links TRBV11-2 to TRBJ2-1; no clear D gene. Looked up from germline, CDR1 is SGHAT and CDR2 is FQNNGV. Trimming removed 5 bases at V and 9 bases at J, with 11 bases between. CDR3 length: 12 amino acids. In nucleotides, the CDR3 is TGTGCCAGCAGCCCCCTCGTTGGTGAGCAGTTCTTC. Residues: CASSPLVGEQFF.

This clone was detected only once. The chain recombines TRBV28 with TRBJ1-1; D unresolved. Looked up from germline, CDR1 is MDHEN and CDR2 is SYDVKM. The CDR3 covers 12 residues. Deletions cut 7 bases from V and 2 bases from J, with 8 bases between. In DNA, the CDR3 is TGTGCCAGCACCCCCCGAAACACTGAAGCTTTCTTT. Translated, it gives CASTPRNTEAFF.

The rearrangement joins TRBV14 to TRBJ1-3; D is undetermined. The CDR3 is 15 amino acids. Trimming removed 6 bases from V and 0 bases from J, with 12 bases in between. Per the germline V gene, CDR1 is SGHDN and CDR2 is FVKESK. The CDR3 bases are TGTGCCAGCAGTGAAGGCAGAAACTCTGGAAACACCATATATTTT. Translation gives CASSEGRNSGNTIYF. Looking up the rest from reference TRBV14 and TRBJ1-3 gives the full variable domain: EAGVTQFPSHSVIEKGQTVTLRCDPISGHDNLYWYRRVMGKEIKFLLHFVKESKQDESGMPNNRFLAERTGGTYSTLKVQPAELEDSGVYFCASSEGRNSGNTIYFGEGSWLTVV.